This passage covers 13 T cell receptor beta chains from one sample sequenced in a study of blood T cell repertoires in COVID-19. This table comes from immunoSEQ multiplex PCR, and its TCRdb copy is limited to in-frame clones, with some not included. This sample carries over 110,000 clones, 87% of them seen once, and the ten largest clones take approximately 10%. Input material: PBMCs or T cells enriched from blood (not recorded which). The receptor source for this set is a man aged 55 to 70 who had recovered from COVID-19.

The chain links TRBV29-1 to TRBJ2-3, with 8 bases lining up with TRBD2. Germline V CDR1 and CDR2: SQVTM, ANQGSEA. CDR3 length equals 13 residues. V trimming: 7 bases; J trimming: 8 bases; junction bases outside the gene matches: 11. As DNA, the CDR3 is TGCAGCGGGATAGCGGGGACCTCCCGTACGCAGTATTTT. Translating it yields CSGIAGTSRTQYF.

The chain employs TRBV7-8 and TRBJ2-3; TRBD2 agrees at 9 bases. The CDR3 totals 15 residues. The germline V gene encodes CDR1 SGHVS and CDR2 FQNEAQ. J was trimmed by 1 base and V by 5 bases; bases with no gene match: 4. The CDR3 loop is CASSPLAGGTDTQYF. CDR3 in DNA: TGTGCCAGCAGCCCCTTAGCGGGGGGCACAGATACGCAGTATTTT.

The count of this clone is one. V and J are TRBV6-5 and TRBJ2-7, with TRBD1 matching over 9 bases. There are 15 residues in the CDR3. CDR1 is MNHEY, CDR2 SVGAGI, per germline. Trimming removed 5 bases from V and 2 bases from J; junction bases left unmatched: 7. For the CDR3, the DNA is TGTGCCAGCAGTAAGACCGGGACAGGGACCTACGAGCAGTACTTC. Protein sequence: CASSKTGTGTYEQYF.

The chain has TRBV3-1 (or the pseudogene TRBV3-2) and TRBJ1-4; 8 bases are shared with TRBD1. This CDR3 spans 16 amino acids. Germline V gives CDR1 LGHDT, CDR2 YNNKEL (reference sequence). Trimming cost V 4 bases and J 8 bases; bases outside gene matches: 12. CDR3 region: CASSPQLGTGGEKLFF. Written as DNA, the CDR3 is TGTGCCAGCAGCCCCCAGCTCGGGACAGGAGGGGAAAAACTGTTTTTT.

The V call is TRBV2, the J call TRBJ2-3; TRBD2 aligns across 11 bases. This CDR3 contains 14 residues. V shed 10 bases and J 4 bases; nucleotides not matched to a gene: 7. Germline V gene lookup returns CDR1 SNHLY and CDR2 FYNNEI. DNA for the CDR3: TGTGCCACCATAGCGGGAGGGTGGCCAGATACGCAGTATTTT. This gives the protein CATIAGGWPDTQYF.

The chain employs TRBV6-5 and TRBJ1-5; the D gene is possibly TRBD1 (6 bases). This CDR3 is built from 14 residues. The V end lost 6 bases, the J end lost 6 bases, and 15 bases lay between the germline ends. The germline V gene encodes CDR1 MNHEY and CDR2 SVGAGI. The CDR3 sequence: CASSVNRAPQPQHF. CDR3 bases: TGTGCCAGCAGCGTTAACAGGGCCCCTCAGCCCCAGCATTTT.

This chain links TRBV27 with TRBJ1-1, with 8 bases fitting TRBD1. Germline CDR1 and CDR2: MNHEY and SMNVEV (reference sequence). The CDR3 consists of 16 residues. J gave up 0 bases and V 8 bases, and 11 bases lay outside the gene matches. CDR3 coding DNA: TGTGCCAGCGCGGCCTGGACAGGGAAAATGAACACTGAAGCTTTCTTT. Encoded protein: CASAAWTGKMNTEAFF.

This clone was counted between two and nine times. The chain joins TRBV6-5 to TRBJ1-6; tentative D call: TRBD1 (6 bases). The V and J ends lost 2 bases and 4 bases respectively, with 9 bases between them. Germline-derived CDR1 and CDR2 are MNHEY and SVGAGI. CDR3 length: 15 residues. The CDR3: CASSYETGYNSPLHF. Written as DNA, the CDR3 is TGTGCCAGCAGTTACGAGACAGGTTATAATTCACCCCTCCACTTT.

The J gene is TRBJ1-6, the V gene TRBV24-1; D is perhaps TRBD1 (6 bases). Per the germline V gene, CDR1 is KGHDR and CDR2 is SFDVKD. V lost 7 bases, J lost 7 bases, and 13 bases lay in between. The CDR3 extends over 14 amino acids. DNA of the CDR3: TGTGCCACCAGAAATTTGGGGGCAAATTCACCCCTCCACTTT. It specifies CATRNLGANSPLHF.

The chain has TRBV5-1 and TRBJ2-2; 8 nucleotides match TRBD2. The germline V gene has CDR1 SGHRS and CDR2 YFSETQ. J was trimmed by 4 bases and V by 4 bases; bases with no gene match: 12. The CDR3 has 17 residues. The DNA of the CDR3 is TGCGCCAGCAGCGAATTCTCAGCGGGAGTCTCCACCGGGGAGCTGTTTTTT. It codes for CASSEFSAGVSTGELFF.

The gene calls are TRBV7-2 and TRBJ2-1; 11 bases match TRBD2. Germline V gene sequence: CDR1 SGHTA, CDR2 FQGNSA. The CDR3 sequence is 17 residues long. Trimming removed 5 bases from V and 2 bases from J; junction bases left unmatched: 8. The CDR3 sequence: CASSQGGLAAAYNEQFF. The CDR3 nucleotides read TGTGCCAGCAGCCAGGGGGGACTAGCGGCCGCCTACAATGAGCAGTTCTTC.

The CDR3 spells CASSVGASGRGGETQYF. For the CDR3, the DNA is TGTGCCAGCAGCGTAGGTGCTAGCGGGAGAGGGGGTGAGACCCAGTACTTC. The gene calls are TRBV9 and TRBJ2-5; TRBD2 agrees at 10 bases. The germline gives CDR1 SGDLS, CDR2 YYNGEE. This CDR3 contains 17 residues. Trimming removed 0 bases from V and 5 bases from J; junction bases left unmatched: 10.

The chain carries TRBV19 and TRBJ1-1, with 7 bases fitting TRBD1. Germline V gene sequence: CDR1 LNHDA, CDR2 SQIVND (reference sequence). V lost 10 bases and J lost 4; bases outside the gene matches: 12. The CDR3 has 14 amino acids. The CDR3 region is CAIRDSGASTEAFF. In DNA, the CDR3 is TGTGCCATCCGGGACAGTGGGGCCAGCACTGAAGCTTTCTTT. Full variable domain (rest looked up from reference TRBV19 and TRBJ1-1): DGGITQSPKYLFRKEGQNVTLSCEQNLNHDAMYWYRQDPGQGLRLIYYSQIVNDFQKGDIAEGYSVSREKKESFPLTVTSAQKNPTAFYLCAIRDSGASTEAFFGQGTRLTVV.